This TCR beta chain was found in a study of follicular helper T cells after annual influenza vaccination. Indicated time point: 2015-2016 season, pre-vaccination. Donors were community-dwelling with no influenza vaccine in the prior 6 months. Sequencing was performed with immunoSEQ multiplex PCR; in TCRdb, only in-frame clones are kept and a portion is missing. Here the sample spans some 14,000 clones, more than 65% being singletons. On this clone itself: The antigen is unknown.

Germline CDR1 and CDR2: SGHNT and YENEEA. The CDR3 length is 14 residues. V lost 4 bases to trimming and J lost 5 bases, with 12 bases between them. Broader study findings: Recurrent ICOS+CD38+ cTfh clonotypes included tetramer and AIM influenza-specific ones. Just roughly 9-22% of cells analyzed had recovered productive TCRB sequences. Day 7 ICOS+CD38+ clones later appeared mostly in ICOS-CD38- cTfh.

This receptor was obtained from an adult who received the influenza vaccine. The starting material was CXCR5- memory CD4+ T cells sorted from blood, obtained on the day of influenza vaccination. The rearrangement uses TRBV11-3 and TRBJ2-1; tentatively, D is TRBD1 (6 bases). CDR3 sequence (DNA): TGTGCCAGCAGCTGGTCTGACAGGAACAATGAGCAGTTCTTC. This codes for CASSWSDRNNEQFF.